The entry below describes one T cell receptor (beta chain). After removal of 3 bases from V and 2 bases from J, the junction contained 6 bases not matched to a gene. The germline V gene encodes CDR1 LNHDA and CDR2 SQIVND (reference sequence). This CDR3 has 16 residues. Normal lung sampling was at least 3 cm from the tumour, as distant as possible. The data belong to a study of immune cell composition in non-small cell lung cancer. TCRdb's table, derived via immunoSEQ multiplex PCR, lists solely in-frame clones and lacks some. The profile shows 1,500 to 2,000 clones, 70% to 80% of them singletons. The chain has TRBV19 and TRBJ1-3, with 8 bases lining up with TRBD1. The sequence was collected from a human donor with non-small cell lung cancer. The specimen was non-adjacent lung tissue. The DNA of the CDR3 is TGTGCCAGTAGTATCACTGCAGGGGGCCCTGGAAACACCATATATTTT. Translating gives CASSITAGGPGNTIYF.